This TCR beta chain was captured by sequencing in a study of blood T cell repertoires in COVID-19. Study summary: Researchers got acute and convalescent COVID-19 samples from the United States, Italy and Spain.

Profiled with immunoSEQ multiplex PCR; TCRdb holds only in-frame clones, not every one. The sample lists 200,000 to 250,000 clones, 65% to 90% occurring once. The CDR3 length is 13 residues. Germline V gene data show CDR1 as ENHRY and CDR2 as SYGVKD. Trimming removed 3 bases at V and 1 base at J, with 3 bases between. The source material was peripheral blood. This chain uses TRBV10-3 with TRBJ2-2; D is ambiguous. The origin of this receptor is a man in his forties or fifties with COVID-19, enrolled during active disease. CDR3 residues: CAISDGNTGELFF. As DNA, the CDR3 is TGTGCCATCAGTGACGGGAACACCGGGGAGCTGTTTTTT.